Presented here are 22 T cell receptor beta chains from one specimen sequenced in a study of T cells in Graves' hyperthyroidism and ophthalmopathy. Template material for amplifying TCR beta CDR3 regions consisted of RNA transcripts. Researchers ran a first-round RT-PCR on the TCR CDR3 using the HTBI primer set. TCRdb passed the multiplex PCR reads through MiXCR, listing each CDR3 protein once. The sample carries approximately 360,000 distinct CDR3 sequences, approximately 15% recorded once. Sequenced: blood. These TCRs come from a woman in her late teens or twenties with Graves' hyperthyroidism that later progressed to Graves' ophthalmopathy.

This clonotype was detected a few times. The V gene is TRBV4-2, the J gene TRBJ1-5; 8 positions match TRBD1. Germline CDR1 is LGHNA and CDR2 is YNFKEQ. Unmatched junction bases numbered 7, after V lost 4 bases and J lost 5 bases. The CDR3 loop spans 15 amino acids. The CDR3 spells CASSLRTGNDQPQHF. In DNA form, the CDR3 reads TGTGCCAGCAGCCTGAGGACAGGGAACGATCAGCCCCAGCATTTT.

This chain uses TRBV7-8 with TRBJ1-6; a possible D gene is TRBD1 (5 bases). Between the trimmed V and J ends, which lost 5 bases and 9 bases, there was a span of 17 bases. The CDR3 is 15 amino acids. Germline V CDR1 and CDR2: SGHVS, FQNEAQ. For the CDR3, the DNA is TGTGCCAGCAGCCCTTGGGGAAGGGGTGGTTCACCCCTCCACTTT. It encodes CASSPWGRGGSPLHF.

This clonotype was found many times. This chain uses TRBV7-9 with TRBJ1-1, with 8 bases aligning to TRBD1. The CDR3 runs 17 residues. V lost 7 bases to trimming and J lost 4 bases; unmatched junction nucleotides: 17. Germline CDR1 is SEHNR and CDR2 is FQNEAQ (reference sequence). The CDR3 DNA sequence: TGTGCCAGCAAACCCTTCGGATTGACAGGGGTGGGCACTGAAGCTTTCTTT. Protein product: CASKPFGLTGVGTEAFF.

As regards this clonotype: Possible read error: a much larger clone is one base away. The chain has TRBV24-1 and TRBJ2-2, with 9 bases matching TRBD2. The germline V gene has CDR1 KGHDR and CDR2 SFDVKD. The V gene end was trimmed by 0 bases and the J gene end by 1 base; junction bases not matched to a gene: 11. This CDR3 has 20 amino acids. The CDR3 sequence: CATSDLPPSLAGVNTGELFF. CDR3 bases: TGTGCCACCAGTGATTTGCCCCCCTCACTAGCGGGTGTGAACACCGGGGAGCTGTTTTTT.

This clonotype was picked up a small number of times. The chain combines TRBV5-6 with TRBJ1-2; tentative D call: TRBD1 (5 bases). This CDR3 is 15 amino acids long. Per the germline V gene, CDR1 is SGHDT and CDR2 is YYEEEE. Trimming left V 0 bases short and J 5 bases short, with 14 bases between. The CDR3 DNA reads as TGTGCCAGCAGCTTGGTCCGGGAGGGACCTTATGGCTACACCTTC. Encoded protein: CASSLVREGPYGYTF.

The chain uses TRBV7-2 and TRBJ2-2, with D hard to call. V was clipped by 1 base and J by 2 bases, with 5 bases between them. Germline CDR1 is SGHTA and CDR2 is FQGNSA. The CDR3 covers 14 residues. This CDR3 reads CASSLVSNTGELFF. The CDR3 bases are TGTGCCAGCAGCTTAGTCAGCAACACCGGGGAGCTGTTTTTT.

CDR3 sequence: CASSLDQWGGETQYF. CDR3 DNA sequence: TGTGCCAGCAGCTTAGATCAATGGGGGGGAGAGACCCAGTACTTC. This chain joins TRBV11-2 and TRBJ2-5; TRBD2 aligns across 7 bases. Germline CDR1 SGHAT, CDR2 FQNNGV. The junction had 5 bases not matched to a gene; V was cut back by 0 bases and J by 4 bases. This CDR3 has 15 amino acids.

The sample holds a few counts of this clonotype. The rearrangement links TRBV7-9 to TRBJ2-4; D might be TRBD1 (6 bases). Trimming stripped 2 bases from V and 4 bases from J, with 12 bases between. In germline, CDR1 is SEHNR, CDR2 FQNEAQ (reference sequence). CDR3 length: 15 amino acids. CDR3 nucleotide sequence: TGTGCCAGCAGCTTATGGAAGGACAGAAAAAACATTCAGTACTTC. Its protein product is CASSLWKDRKNIQYF.

This sequence joins TRBV11-2 and TRBJ2-2, with 9 bases that match TRBD2. There are 16 residues in the CDR3. Germline V gives CDR1 SGHAT, CDR2 FQNNGV. Trimming cost V 5 bases and J 8 bases; bases outside gene matches: 12. The CDR3 sequence: CASSLSGRPVGGELFF. CDR3 in DNA: TGTGCCAGCAGCCTGAGCGGGAGGCCCGTCGGGGGGGAGCTGTTTTTT. Variable domain in full (rest from reference TRBV11-2 and TRBJ2-2): EAGVAQSPRYKIIEKRQSVAFWCNPISGHATLYWYQQILGQGPKLLIQFQNNGVVDDSQLPKDRFSAERLKGVDSTLKIQPAKLEDSAVYLCASSLSGRPVGGELFFGEGSRLTVL.

This clonotype was observed a few times. The rearrangement joins TRBV4-2 to TRBJ2-3; 7 bases agree with TRBD2. V dropped 8 bases and J dropped 1; count of bases not matched to a gene: 9. This CDR3 has 15 amino acids. The germline CDR1 and CDR2 sequences are LGHNA and YNFKEQ. The CDR3 region is CASGELATGTDTQYF. The CDR3 coding sequence is TGTGCCAGCGGGGAACTAGCGACCGGCACAGATACGCAGTATTTT.

This clonotype was detected many times. The chain couples TRBV2 to TRBJ2-1, with D unresolved. V lost 4 bases, J lost 0 bases, and 10 bases lay in between. Per germline, CDR1 SNHLY and CDR2 FYNNEI. The CDR3 has 15 residues. CDR3 region: CASSVRSGSYNEQFF. As DNA, the CDR3 is TGTGCCAGCAGTGTTCGGTCAGGCTCCTACAATGAGCAGTTCTTC.

The V gene is TRBV5-1, the J gene TRBJ2-5; tentative D call: TRBD2 (5 bases). The germline V gene has CDR1 SGHRS and CDR2 YFSETQ. The CDR3 consists of 13 residues. The V end was cut by 2 bases, the J end by 4 bases, with 9 bases between. DNA of the CDR3: TGCGCCAGCAGCTTTCCAGGAGGAGAGACCCAGTACTTC. Its translation is CASSFPGGETQYF. The full variable domain, in which reference TRBV5-1 and TRBJ2-5 provide the parts outside the CDR3, is KAGVTQTPRYLIKTRGQQVTLSCSPISGHRSVSWYQQTPGQGLQFLFEYFSETQRNKGNFPGRFSGRQFSNSRSEMNVSTLELGDSALYLCASSFPGGETQYFGPGTRLLVL.

Note on this clonotype: A junction end diverges from the germline sequence, so it may reflect a read error. The rearrangement links TRBV29-1 to TRBJ2-7; 14 bases line up with TRBD2. Germline CDR1 reads SQVTM; CDR2 reads ANQGSEA. CDR3 length: 16 amino acids. The CDR3 is CSVDGTSGRNSYEQHF. In nucleotides, the CDR3 is TGCAGCGTTGACGGGACTAGCGGGAGAAATTCATACGAGCAGCACTTC.

This clonotype was found many times. The chain is built from TRBV2 and TRBJ2-3, with 9 positions matching TRBD2. Germline CDR1 and CDR2: SNHLY and FYNNEI. After removal of 2 bases from V and 3 bases from J, the junction contained 6 bases not matched to a gene. The CDR3 consists of 16 residues. This CDR3 is CASSEFRGRETDTQYF. In nucleotides, the CDR3 is TGTGCCAGCAGTGAATTTCGCGGGAGGGAGACAGATACGCAGTATTTT.

The table lists this clonotype with many counts. The chain couples TRBV11-2 to TRBJ1-1, with TRBD1 matching 9 bases. The junction had 12 bases not matched to a gene; V was cut back by 3 bases and J by 1 base. The CDR3 totals 18 residues. From germline, CDR1 is SGHAT and CDR2 FQNNGV. The CDR3 nucleotides are TGTGCCAGCAGCTTCATCTGGGGGACAGGGAGGCCGAACACTGAAGCTTTCTTT. Protein sequence: CASSFIWGTGRPNTEAFF.

Only a few counts were recorded for this clonotype. The CDR3 sequence is CASTPSGAAEAFF. CDR3 sequence (DNA): TGTGCCAGCACTCCCAGCGGGGCAGCTGAAGCTTTCTTT. The V and J genes are TRBV25-1 and TRBJ1-1, with a tentative D call TRBD1 (5 bases). CDR1 MGHDK and CDR2 SYGVNS come from the germline V gene. CDR3 length: 13 amino acids. V lost 7 bases and J lost 6, with 15 bases in between.

The sample holds a few counts of this clonotype. The V call is TRBV7-4, the J call TRBJ1-2; D not certain. V was clipped by 3 bases and J by 0 bases, with 11 bases between them. In germline, CDR1 is SGHVT, CDR2 SQSDAQ. The CDR3 is 15 amino acids. CDR3 in DNA: TGTGCCAGCAGCTTCCTCCCTAATACTAACTATGGCTACACCTTC. Amino acids: CASSFLPNTNYGYTF. The full variable domain, completed using reference TRBV7-4 and TRBJ1-2, is GAGVSQSPRYKVAKRGRDVALRCDSISGHVTLYWYRQTLGQGSEVLTYSQSDAQRDKSGRPSGRFSAERPERSVSTLKIQRTEQGDSAVYLCASSFLPNTNYGYTFGSGTRLTVV.

This clonotype was detected many times. The V and J genes are TRBV7-2 and TRBJ2-1; 9 nucleotides match TRBD2. The V gene's germline CDR1 is SGHTA and CDR2 FQGNSA. This CDR3 is built from 16 residues. V dropped 1 base and J dropped 4; count of bases not matched to a gene: 5. The CDR3 bases are TGTGCCAGCAGCTTAGTAGCGGGAGTCATTTACAATGAGCAGTTCTTC. This translates into CASSLVAGVIYNEQFF.

The chain joins TRBV29-1 to TRBJ2-1, with 10 bases lining up with TRBD2. This CDR3 has 15 residues. V lost 6 bases, J lost 8 bases, and 13 bases stayed unmatched. CDR1 is SQVTM and CDR2 is ANQGSEA in the germline V gene. The CDR3 here is CSVEPLAGAADEQFF. In DNA, the CDR3 is TGCAGCGTCGAGCCCCTAGCGGGAGCCGCGGATGAGCAGTTCTTC.

This clonotype has a handful of counts. CDR3 bases: TGTGCCAGCAGCTCCAGGGGTCTCAAACCTTACAATGAGCAGTTCTTC. Translating it yields CASSSRGLKPYNEQFF. V and J are TRBV5-5 and TRBJ2-1; weak D call: TRBD1 (6 bases). Per germline, CDR1 SGHKS and CDR2 YYEKEE (reference sequence). CDR3 length: 16 amino acids. V was shortened by 3 bases and J by 4 bases, with 17 bases between the two germline ends.

This clonotype turned up a few times. A much larger clone is a single base away; this may be a read error. CDR3 amino acids: CAISWGKGSMNTEAFF. The CDR3, as DNA: TGTGCCATCAGTTGGGGGAAGGGGTCGATGAACACTGAAGCTTTCTTT. This chain joins TRBV12-3 or TRBV12-4 and TRBJ1-1, with D maybe TRBD1 (5 bases). This CDR3 has 16 residues.

The CDR3 DNA is TGTGCCAGCTCACCACCGGGACACCACCAAGAGACCCAGTACTTC. Protein sequence: CASSPPGHHQETQYF. The chain uses TRBV18 and TRBJ2-5; the D gene is possibly TRBD1 (6 bases). Germline-derived CDR1 and CDR2 are KGHSH and LQKENI. This CDR3 comprises 15 residues. Trimming stripped 0 bases from V and 0 bases from J, with 8 bases between.